This TCR beta chain is from a study of T cells in Graves' hyperthyroidism and ophthalmopathy. Broader study findings: Most thyroid clonotypes with frequency above 0.001 were detected in blood. Ophthalmopathy and stable hyperthyroidism were told apart by a 13 V-J model.

Amplified regions were TCR beta CDR3 sequences from RNA transcripts. The HTBI set primed first-round TCR CDR3 RT-PCR. MiXCR, applied by TCRdb to the multiplex PCR reads, yields one record per CDR3 protein. Among 750,000 to 950,000 distinct CDR3 sequences listed, around 38% were seen once. Not enrolled were patients with uncontrolled infection, other autoimmune disease, pregnancy or lactation. PBMCs came from 7.5 to 10 ml fresh peripheral blood. Details on this clonotype: What it binds is unknown.

Germline assignment: CDR1 MNHEY and CDR2 SVGAGI. The CDR3 loop spans 15 amino acids. V lost 4 bases to trimming and J lost 4 bases; unmatched junction nucleotides: 3. The origin of this receptor is a man between 18 and 35 years old with Graves' hyperthyroidism. Sequenced sample: blood. The chain recombines TRBV6-5 with TRBJ2-2, with 10 nucleotides matching TRBD1. The DNA of the CDR3 is TGTGCCAGCAGTTCGACAGGGGGCCCCACCGGGGAGCTGTTTTTT. Translating gives CASSSTGGPTGELFF.